This record concerns one T cell receptor (beta chain) sequence. Its antigen has not been determined. Base-call qualities are not available, and no considerably larger clone is one nucleotide away. The cohort comprised fewer than 750 healthy bone marrow donors. At the time of sampling, all cohort members were nominally healthy, though unrecorded immune exposures were likely present. The donor was CMV seronegative and was included in the group of hundreds of seronegative cohort members. A peripheral blood sample was collected from each donor, and TCR beta sequencing was performed on peripheral blood mononuclear cells. The Qiagen DNeasy Blood Extraction Kit was used to extract genomic DNA from the blood cell samples. The record originates from a study of cytomegalovirus exposure and HLA in healthy donors (dated 2017 in TCRdb). With regard to the full study: An earlier analysis of about 560 of the donors reported 276 Gb of sequence data and 117 million unique TCR beta sequences obtained from around 170 million T cells. Besides the first cohort of roughly 700 subjects, a separate validation cohort made up of roughly 130 different subjects was used. Among the roughly 400 genotyped donors, roughly 80% belonged to the genetic ancestry cluster associated with self-reported Caucasian donors. Rather than drawing on any new phenotypic data, the later analysis identified candidate immune exposures from TCR beta sequences and the way those sequences occurred across donors. The study was designed to test whether signatures of past pathogen exposure could be identified by cataloging public T cell receptors. A later genetic analysis used genome-wide SNP genotypes for about 55% of the 666 donors, treating that subset as a discovery cohort. To predict cytomegalovirus infection status, the study brought together high-throughput TCR immunosequencing, statistical association of individual TCRs with disease status, and machine learning. Alongside the repertoire data, information on donor age, sex, ethnicity and CMV serostatus was compiled. Typing coverage varied by locus: roughly 629-630 donors for A, B, C, DRB1 and DQB1; roughly 520 for DQA1; more than 600 for DPA1; 450 to 480 for DPB1. Approximately 300 gigabases of sequencing data and approximately 92 million unique TCR sequences made up an early release that covered 500 to 700 HLA-typed donors. Class I and class II HLA loci were covered by the typing at four-digit resolution. Across 398 genotyped donors of the cohort, an average of about 240,000 unique TCR beta nucleotide sequences per donor were sequenced, and approximately 17% of those sequences were non-productive. In an earlier analysis of 587 of the donors, high-throughput TCR beta sequencing was used to judge whether each TCR beta V gene segment behaved as functional or pseudogenic. In a later analysis, previously published TCR beta repertoires from about 670 donors were re-analyzed and high-resolution HLA genotyping was added so that TCR occurrence patterns could be studied. The study used immunosequencing to profile the T cell repertoires of 666 subjects and linked those repertoires to cytomegalovirus serostatus. Every repertoire in the discovery cohort had been generated on one and the same sequencing platform. Because of strong linkage in the cohort, roughly five DR-DQ haplotypes were treated as single units for association and clustering.

Library generation was performed with the immunoSEQ multiplex PCR assay. For the multiplex PCR, a mixture combining 60 forward primers for TCR Vbeta segments and 13 reverse primers for TCR Jbeta segments was used. Amplification of the CDR3 region of rearranged TCR beta genes was performed with a multiplex PCR assay on genomic DNA. Amplified TCR beta libraries were sequenced as 87-base-pair reads on the Illumina HiSeq System. The authors processed their data as follows. In a later analysis, tens of millions of unique TCR beta chains were counted across the 500 to 850 repertoires, and roughly 11 million of these chains were shared by at least two donors. Raw reads were error-corrected and collapsed into unique sequences by a nearest-neighbor algorithm in which closely related sequences were merged to remove PCR and sequencing errors. CDR3 sequences were aligned to IMGT reference sequences to assign V, D and J gene segments. For a sequence to be retained, a match of at least six nucleotides to both a V gene segment and a J gene segment was required. A rearrangement counted as productive if the CDR3 had no stop codons and remained in frame with V and J, and every other rearrangement counted as non-productive. CDR3 was defined according to IMGT convention as the region running from the second conserved V-encoded cysteine to the conserved J-encoded phenylalanine. In an earlier analysis of 500 to 650 of the donors, sequences lacking an unambiguous match to a single V gene segment were excluded. In an earlier analysis of approximately 590 of the donors, V segments were called functional above 56.7% productive rearrangements and were called segregating when the between-donor standard deviation exceeded 5%. A statistical classification framework was built to diagnose cytomegalovirus status from the catalog of TCR beta chain sequences. V and J gene assignment, in a later analysis, came from comparing TCR nucleotide sequences with IMGT/GENE-DB human TR gene sequences. Using the TCRdist pipeline, a later analysis assigned CDR3 sequences along with most-parsimonious VDJ recombination scenarios. In a later analysis, each TCR beta chain was defined by its CDR3 amino acid sequence together with its V-gene family, and reads without a unique V-gene family were excluded. As a way to deal with suspected cross-contamination and a sequencing artifact, a later analysis dropped 450 to 600 nucleotide sequences that were highly shared and had low generation probability. In a later analysis, a clonal expansion index was calculated for each public chain from normalized within-repertoire ranks of inferred template counts. In a later analysis, generation probabilities were computed with a VDJ recombination model fitted to out-of-frame rearrangements, and the resulting probabilities were checked against IGoR. Hypergeometric tests were used in a later analysis to score TCR-TCR, TCR-HLA and TCR-CMV co-occurrence, with a repertoire-size bias correction applied to the TCR pairs. False discovery rates were estimated in a later analysis by permuting HLA or CMV assignments 20 times. In a later analysis, co-occurring TCRs were grouped with DBSCAN, and TCRdist sequence similarity was added when clustering was performed within HLA-allele-positive subsets. Repertoires with fewer than 30,000 or more than 120,000 public chains, plus five repertoires with anomalous nucleotide sharing, were excluded from co-occurrence clustering. This immuneACCESS table, as held by TCRdb, lists in-frame sequences with V and J called but not all clones. Of the missing ones, under half trace to an unresolved V gene in checked studies; the others have no known cause. V and J calls and clone size follow that table, whereas D and trimming were derived from the DNA. The sample table records 150,000 to 200,000 clones; roughly four fifths of these occur just once. The ten most abundant clones make up roughly 4.2% of the sample.

General study outcomes and caveats: Seventeen rarely observed V segments, including chromosome 9 orphons, were excluded from the earlier analysis of several hundred of the donors because counts were too low. A later analysis found that HLA-associated TCR beta chains were more clonally expanded and had lower generation probabilities than equally common non-associated chains. A few of the identified cytomegalovirus-associated TCR beta chains were confirmed in vitro to be specific for cytomegalovirus antigens. Strong co-occurrence of HLA alleles, especially DR and DQ, made assigning TCR associations to individual alleles difficult. A later analysis associated 17,000 or so TCR beta sequences with specific HLA alleles at a false discovery rate of 0.05. Sequencing depth was assumed to be roughly uniform across donors in the presence/absence analyses, though that assumption may not hold. A further reported finding was that TCR beta sequences accurately predicted the HLA-A and HLA-B alleles for most subjects in the first cohort. CMV serostatus was the only immune exposure information available for the cohort. Across donors, most TCR sequences were observed very rarely, whereas some public TCRs were present in many individuals. A total of roughly 160 TCR beta chains were listed by the study as associated with cytomegalovirus. Only TCR beta chains were sequenced in this cohort, and the absence of alpha or paired-chain data limited detectable features. HLA typing was unavailable for some donors at each locus, so association tests used only the typed subset. A later genetic analysis reported fewer N-insertions in productive TCRs among donors in an Asian-associated ancestry cluster than the roughly 620-donor mean. A cluster of highly shared sequence variants was judged likely to represent a technical artifact of the sequencing pipeline. In a later genetic analysis, a missense DCLRE1C variant was associated with V-gene and J-gene trimming of TCR beta chains, and the association was replicated in an independent cohort. Linkage disequilibrium might explain the correlated functional status among segregating V segments, but an unknown experimental factor could not be excluded. An earlier analysis of approximately 530 of the donors showed that most TCR beta V segments appeared in productive rearrangements either about 87% or about 30% of the time, which broadly matched IMGT annotations. Most CMV-associated TCR beta chains appeared to be HLA-restricted in a later analysis, and the HLA associations seemed to be driven largely by CMV exposure. A later analysis found that TCR association rates varied across HLA loci, with DRB1 alleles showing the most associated TCRs and HLA-C alleles the fewest. According to the authors, the approach could potentially be generalized to other disease states and immunological phenotypes. According to a later analysis, parvovirus B19, influenza, CMV and Epstein-Barr virus appeared linked to several top co-occurrence clusters. Cytomegalovirus status was reported to be diagnosed by the classifier with high specificity and sensitivity in both the original and validation cohorts.

The sample was PBMCs. The sequence derives from a man between 35 and 55 years old in good health and CMV-seronegative.

The DNA sequence is TGTGCCAGCAGCGACCTAGCGGGGGGGTCTGGTACGCAGTATTTT. Its translation is CASSDLAGGSGTQYF. The chain employs TRBV6-1 and TRBJ2-3, with 12 bases matching TRBD2. The CDR3 numbers 15 residues from cysteine through phenylalanine. Only the CDR3 DNA stays, 45 bases, in frame from base 1. Looking up the germline V gene yields CDR1 MNHNS and CDR2 SASEGT. Ends trimmed: V by 6 bases, J by 8 bases; bases unmatched to a gene: 9.